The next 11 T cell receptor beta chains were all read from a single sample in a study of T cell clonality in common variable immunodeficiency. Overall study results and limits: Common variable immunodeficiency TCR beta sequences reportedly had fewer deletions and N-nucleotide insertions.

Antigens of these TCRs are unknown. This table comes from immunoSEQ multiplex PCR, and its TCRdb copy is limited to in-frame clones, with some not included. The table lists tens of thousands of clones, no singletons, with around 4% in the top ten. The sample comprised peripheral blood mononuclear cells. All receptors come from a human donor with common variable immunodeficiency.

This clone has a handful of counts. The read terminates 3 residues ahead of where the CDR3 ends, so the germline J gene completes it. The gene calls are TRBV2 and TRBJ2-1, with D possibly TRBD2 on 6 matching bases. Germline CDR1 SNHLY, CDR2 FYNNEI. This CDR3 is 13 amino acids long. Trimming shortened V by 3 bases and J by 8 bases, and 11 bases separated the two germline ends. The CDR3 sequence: CASSEEGWDEQFF. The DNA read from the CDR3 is TGTGCCAGCAGTGAGGAGGGGTGGGATGAG.

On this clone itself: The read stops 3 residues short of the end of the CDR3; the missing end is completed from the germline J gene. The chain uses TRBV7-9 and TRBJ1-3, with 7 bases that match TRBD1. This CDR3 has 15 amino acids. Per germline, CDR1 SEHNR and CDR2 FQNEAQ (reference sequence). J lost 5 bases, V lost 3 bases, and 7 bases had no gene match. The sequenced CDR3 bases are TGTGCCAGCAGCTTCACCGGGACAGCAAGAAACACC. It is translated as CASSFTGTARNT. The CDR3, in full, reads CASSFTGTARNTIYF.

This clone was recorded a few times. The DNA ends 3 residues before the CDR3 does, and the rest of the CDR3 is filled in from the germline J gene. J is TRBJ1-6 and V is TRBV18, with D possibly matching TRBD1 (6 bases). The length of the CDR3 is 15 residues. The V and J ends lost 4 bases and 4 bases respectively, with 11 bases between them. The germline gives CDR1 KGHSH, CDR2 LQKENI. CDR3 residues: CASSRQGNYNSPLHF. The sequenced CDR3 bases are TGTGCCAGCTCACGGCAGGGGAATTATAATTCACCC. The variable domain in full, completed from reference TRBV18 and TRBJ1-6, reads NAGVMQNPRHLVRRRGQEARLRCSPMKGHSHVYWYRQLPEEGLKFMVYLQKENIIDESGMPKERFSAEFPKEGPSILRIQQVVRGDSAAYFCASSRQGNYNSPLHFGNGTRLTVT.

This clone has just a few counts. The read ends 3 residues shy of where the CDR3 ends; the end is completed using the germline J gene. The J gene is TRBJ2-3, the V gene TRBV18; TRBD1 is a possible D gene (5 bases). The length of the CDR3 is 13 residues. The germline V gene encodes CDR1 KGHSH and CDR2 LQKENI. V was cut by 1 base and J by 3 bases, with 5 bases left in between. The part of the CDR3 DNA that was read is TGTGCCAGCTCACCACGACAGACAGATACG. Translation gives CASSPRQTDT. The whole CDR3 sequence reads CASSPRQTDTQYF.

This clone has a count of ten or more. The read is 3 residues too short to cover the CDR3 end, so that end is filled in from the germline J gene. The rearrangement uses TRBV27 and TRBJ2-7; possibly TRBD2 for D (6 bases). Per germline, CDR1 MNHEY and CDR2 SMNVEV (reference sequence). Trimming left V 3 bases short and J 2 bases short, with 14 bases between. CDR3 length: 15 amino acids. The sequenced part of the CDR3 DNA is TGTGCCAGCAGTTTCGCCCGGGGCGGGGCCTACGAG. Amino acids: CASSFARGGAYE. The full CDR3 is CASSFARGGAYEQYF.

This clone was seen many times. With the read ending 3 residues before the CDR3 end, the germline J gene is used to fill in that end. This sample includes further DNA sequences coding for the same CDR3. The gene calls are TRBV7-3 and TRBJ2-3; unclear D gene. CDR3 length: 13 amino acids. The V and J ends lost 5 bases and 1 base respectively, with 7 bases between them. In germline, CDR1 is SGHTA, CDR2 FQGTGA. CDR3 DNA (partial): TGTGCCAGCAGCCTTACAGGCACAGATACG. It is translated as CASSLTGTDT. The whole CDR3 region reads CASSLTGTDTQYF. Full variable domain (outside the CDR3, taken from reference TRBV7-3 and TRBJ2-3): GAGVSQTPSNKVTEKGKYVELRCDPISGHTALYWYRQSLGQGPEFLIYFQGTGAADDSGLPNDRFFAVRPEGSVSTLKIQRTERGDSAVYLCASSLTGTDTQYFGPGTRLTVL.

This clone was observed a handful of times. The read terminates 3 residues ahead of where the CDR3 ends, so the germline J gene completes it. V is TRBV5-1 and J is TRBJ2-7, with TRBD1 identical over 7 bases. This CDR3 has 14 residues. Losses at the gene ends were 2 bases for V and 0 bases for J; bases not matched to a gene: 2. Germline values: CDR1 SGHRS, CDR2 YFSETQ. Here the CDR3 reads CASSFTGASYEQYF. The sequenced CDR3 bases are TGCGCCAGCAGCTTCACAGGGGCCTCCTACGAG.

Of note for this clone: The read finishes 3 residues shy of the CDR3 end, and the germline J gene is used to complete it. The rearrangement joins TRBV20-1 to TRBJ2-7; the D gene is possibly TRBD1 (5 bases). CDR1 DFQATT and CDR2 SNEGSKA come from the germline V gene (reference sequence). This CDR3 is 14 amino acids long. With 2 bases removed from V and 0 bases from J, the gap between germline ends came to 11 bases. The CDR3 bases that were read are TGCAGTGCTAGACCCTGGGGCAACTCCTACGAG. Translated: CSARPWGNSYE. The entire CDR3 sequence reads CSARPWGNSYEQYF.

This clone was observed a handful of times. The CDR3 spells CASSFTTTGDTQYF. Partial CDR3 DNA: TGCGCCAGCAGCTTCACCACTACTGGGGATACG. The rearrangement uses TRBV5-1 and TRBJ2-3; D ambiguous. The read is 3 residues too short to cover the CDR3 end, so that end is filled in from the germline J gene. Germline-derived CDR1 and CDR2 are SGHRS and YFSETQ. This CDR3 contains 14 residues. V was pared by 2 bases and J by 6 bases, with 13 bases between.

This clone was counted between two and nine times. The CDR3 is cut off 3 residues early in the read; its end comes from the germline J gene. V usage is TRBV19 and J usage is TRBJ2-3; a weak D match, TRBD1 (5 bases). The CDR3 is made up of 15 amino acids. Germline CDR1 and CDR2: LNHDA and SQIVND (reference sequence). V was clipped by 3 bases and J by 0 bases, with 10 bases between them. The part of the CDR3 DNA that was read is TGTGCCAGTAGTATGGCCAGGGCCAGCACAGATACG. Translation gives CASSMARASTDT. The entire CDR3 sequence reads CASSMARASTDTQYF.

CDR3 DNA, as far as it was read: TGTGCCAGTAGGGCCACCGGGCCGGGGGGCACTTGGTACGAG. It codes for CASRATGPGGTWYE. The entire CDR3 protein is CASRATGPGGTWYEQYF. The chain employs TRBV19 and TRBJ2-7; the D gene is possibly TRBD2 (7 bases). The read stops 3 residues short of the end of the CDR3; the missing end is completed from the germline J gene. V was pared by 6 bases and J by 4 bases, with 25 bases between. The length of the CDR3 is 17 residues. The germline CDR1 and CDR2 sequences are LNHDA and SQIVND (reference sequence).